This section outlines one TCR beta chain sequence together with its context. Its cognate antigen is unknown. This CDR3 is 17 amino acids long. The V gene end was trimmed by 1 base and the J gene end by 5 bases; junction bases not matched to a gene: 9. Germline V lookup: CDR1 LNHDA, CDR2 SQIVND (reference sequence). CD4+ cells underwent separation, giving CD45RA+ naive and CD45RA-negative memory subsets. The method was immunoSEQ multiplex PCR; TCRdb's version includes in-frame clones alone and lacks a portion of them. The repertoire consists of about 1 million clones, with roughly 75% occurring once and the leading ten covering approximately 1.5%. These data are taken from a study of shared clonotypes between healthy human individuals. General study results and limits: Tissues were not sampled, only blood, and their repertoires likely differ.

This chain uses TRBV19 with TRBJ2-5; 11 bases are a match to TRBD2. The clonotype comes from a man between 18 and 35 years old in good health. Sequencing input: memory CD4+ T cells sorted from blood. Indicated subset: CD45RA-negative fraction. The CDR3 spells CASSIVPGLAVRETQYF. In DNA form, the CDR3 reads TGTGCCAGTAGTATAGTCCCGGGACTAGCGGTGCGCGAGACCCAGTACTTC.